This T cell receptor (beta chain) was retrieved from a study of blood T cell repertoires in COVID-19. V dropped 6 bases and J dropped 0 bases, with 9 bases sitting between them. Germline V gene data show CDR1 as SGHNT and CDR2 as YENEEA. This CDR3 comprises 14 residues. Clones were sequenced by immunoSEQ multiplex PCR, and TCRdb holds only the in-frame ones, with some missing. The profile shows some 300,000 clones, approximately 90% of them singletons. Enrolment of Seattle patients took place during active infection, and they were followed longitudinally. The rearrangement links TRBV11-3 to TRBJ1-3; D is possibly TRBD1 (5 bases). The clonotype was recovered from a woman between 45 and 65 years old with COVID-19, enrolled during active disease. The source material was peripheral blood. The CDR3 reads CASSIDSSGNTIYF. CDR3 nucleotides: TGTGCCAGCAGTATTGACAGCTCTGGAAACACCATATATTTT. Based on the CDR3 plus reference TRBV11-3 and TRBJ1-3, the full variable domain is EAGVVQSPRYKIIEKKQPVAFWCNPISGHNTLYWYLQNLGQGPELLIRYENEEAVDDSQLPKDRFSAERLKGVDSTLKIQPAELGDSAVYLCASSIDSSGNTIYFGEGSWLTVV.